These T cell receptor beta chains were read from a single sample in a study of human T cells and chemical hapten exposure. TCRdb reprocessed the RACE reads with MiXCR, giving one entry per CDR3 protein. In the table there are roughly 180,000 distinct CDR3 sequences, around 15% of which are singletons. The specimen was whole blood, collected in connection with sensitization to the hapten diphenylcyclopropenone (DPC). The source is a woman in her 30s with alopecia areata. Some clones in this sample may be carry-over from other donors' samples. CDR3s include the opening cysteine and the closing phenylalanine or tryptophan. The order of the fields is CDR3 DNA, CDR3 protein, clone size, D gene, V gene, J gene. D genes are given only for firm matches. Expanded clones get a size class; other rows say once, few or many, or leave the size out.

TGCGCCAGCAGCCAAGAAAGTAGATGGCCCTACAATGAGCAGTTCTTC	CASSQESRWPYNEQFF	.	.	TRBV4-3	TRBJ2-1
TGTGCCAGCAGTTTGACAGGGGAGGCTAACTATGGCTACACCTTC	CASSLTGEANYGYTF	few	TRBD1	TRBV6-5	TRBJ1-2
TGTGCCAGCAGTAAAACCGCGACTAGCGGGGGCAACGAGCAGTACTTC	CASSKTATSGGNEQYF	few	TRBD2	TRBV6-5	TRBJ2-7
TGCGCCAGCAGCTTGGGAGTCACTAACTATGGCTACACCTTC	CASSLGVTNYGYTF	once	.	TRBV5-1	TRBJ1-2
TGTGCCAGCAGCCAAGATAGGTCTCGCGGGAGGGGAAATGAGCAGTTCTTC	CASSQDRSRGRGNEQFF	few	TRBD2	TRBV3-1	TRBJ2-1
TGTGCCTGGAGTGTGGGCTCCTACGAGCAGTACTTC	CAWSVGSYEQYF	many	.	TRBV30	TRBJ2-7
TGCGCCAGCAGCTTGGTGGGGCGAGGGGCGCCGGATTCACCCCTCCACTTT	CASSLVGRGAPDSPLHF	.	.	TRBV5-1	TRBJ1-6
TGTGCCAGCAGTTTACCACAAGGGGGTGAGCAGTTCTTC	CASSLPQGGEQFF	.	.	TRBV27	TRBJ2-1
TGTGCCACCTACAGGGTGGGCGGCTACACCTTC	CATYRVGGYTF	.	.	TRBV28	TRBJ1-2
TGCAGTGCTAGAGATTCGGAGGGCCGTTTCTCACGGGAGTACTTC	CSARDSEGRFSREYF	.	.	TRBV20-1	TRBJ2-7
TGTGCCAGCAGCCCGGGGGGGTACGCCTACGAGCAGTACTTC	CASSPGGYAYEQYF	.	TRBD2	TRBV11-2	TRBJ2-7
TGCGCCAGCAGCCACCCCTCAGGGGCCCAAGAGACCCAGTACTTC	CASSHPSGAQETQYF	.	.	TRBV4-1	TRBJ2-5
TGTGCCAGCAGTGTCCGACAGGCAACTAATGAAAAACTGTTTTTT	CASSVRQATNEKLFF	.	.	TRBV25-1	TRBJ1-4
TGTGCCAGTAGTTCAGTGGACAATCAGCCCCAGCATTTT	CASSSVDNQPQHF	few	.	TRBV19	TRBJ1-5
TGTGCCAGCAGCTTATTGGCAGGCTCCTACAATGAGCAGTTCTTC	CASSLLAGSYNEQFF	few	.	TRBV7-8	TRBJ2-1
TGTGCCAGCAGCGAAAGACAGGGTAACGAGCAGTACTTC	CASSERQGNEQYF	.	TRBD1	TRBV7-3	TRBJ2-7
TGTGCCAGCAGCGAGACAGCGTCCTATGGCTACACCTTC	CASSETASYGYTF	few	.	TRBV7-2	TRBJ1-2
TGTGCCAGCAGCTTAGGACGGACTTCTAACACTGAAGCTTTCTTT	CASSLGRTSNTEAFF	many	.	TRBV7-2	TRBJ1-1
TGTGCCAGCAGTCCGACGAATCAGCCCCAGCATTTT	CASSPTNQPQHF	few	.	TRBV6-5	TRBJ1-5
TGTGCCAGCAGCTTGGGACTCCGGACATTGAACACTGAAGCTTTCTTT	CASSLGLRTLNTEAFF	once	.	TRBV5-6	TRBJ1-1
TGTGCCAGCAGGGGAGACTACTCAACGCAGTATTTT	CASRGDYSTQYF	.	.	TRBV6-1	TRBJ2-3
TGTGCCAGCAGTTCCAGGGGCCACGAGCAGTACTTC	CASSSRGHEQYF	.	.	TRBV6-2/TRBV6-3	TRBJ2-7
TGTGCCAGCAGCTTATGGGATGAGCAGTTCTTC	CASSLWDEQFF	few	.	TRBV11-2	TRBJ2-1
TGTGCCAGCAGTGAAATGGAAGGAGGGACCCAGTACTTC	CASSEMEGGTQYF	.	.	TRBV6-1	TRBJ2-5
TGCGCCAGCAGCCCTGGACAGGGTCCCTTCACTGAAGCTTTCTTT	CASSPGQGPFTEAFF	few	TRBD1	TRBV4-1	TRBJ1-1
TGTGCCAGCGGATTAGACAGGGATCAGCCCCAGCATTTT	CASGLDRDQPQHF	.	TRBD1	TRBV7-9	TRBJ1-5
TGTGCCTGGAGTGGGACATATCCAAAAACGGAGCAGTACTTC	CAWSGTYPKTEQYF	.	.	TRBV30	TRBJ2-7
TGTGCCAGCGGGACGGATCAAGAGACCCAGTACTTC	CASGTDQETQYF	few	.	TRBV28	TRBJ2-5
TGTGCCAGCAGCCAGTCTCTCAGGGGCACAGATACGCAGTATTTT	CASSQSLRGTDTQYF	.	.	TRBV3-1	TRBJ2-3
TGTGCCAGCAGAGGGGGCAGGCCAGGGAACAATGAGCAGTTCTTC	CASRGGRPGNNEQFF	.	TRBD1	TRBV9	TRBJ2-1
TGTGCCAGCAGCCAAGATCTGGGCAGGGTCGTCCCCGGGGAGCTGTTTTTT	CASSQDLGRVVPGELFF	few	.	TRBV3-1	TRBJ2-2
TGTGCCAGCGGTCTATCAGGACGGGAGACGTCACCCCTCCACTTT	CASGLSGRETSPLHF	few	.	TRBV6-5	TRBJ1-6
TGTGCCAGCAGCGCAATTCTGGGGTACACTGAAGCTTTCTTT	CASSAILGYTEAFF	.	.	TRBV2	TRBJ1-1
TGCGCCAGCAGCCAAGAAGGTTTCGGATTGAACACTGAAGCTTTCTTT	CASSQEGFGLNTEAFF	few	.	TRBV4-3	TRBJ1-1
TGCAGCGTTGGGGACAGGGGTTACGAGCAGTACTTC	CSVGDRGYEQYF	.	TRBD1	TRBV29-1	TRBJ2-7
TGCAGTGCTAGACCGGTTCTCTCAGTAGGGGACGAGCAGTACTTC	CSARPVLSVGDEQYF	.	.	TRBV20-1	TRBJ2-7
TGTGCCAGCAGCGTAGGGGACAGGGTCTCCTATGGCTACGCCTTC	CASSVGDRVSYGYAF	.	TRBD1	TRBV9	TRBJ1-2
TGTGCCAGCAGCTTGACATCAGGGCTCTTGGGCAATCAGCCCCAGCATTTT	CASSLTSGLLGNQPQHF	.	.	TRBV5-4	TRBJ1-5
TGTGCCAGCAGTTACGGAGCCAATGAGCAGTTCTTC	CASSYGANEQFF	many	.	TRBV6-5	TRBJ2-1
TGCAGCGTTGCAGGGAGCACCAGGGACACTGAAGCTTTCTTT	CSVAGSTRDTEAFF	many	.	TRBV29-1	TRBJ1-1
TGTGCCAGCAGTTACGACAAAAAAGCTTTCTTT	CASSYDKKAFF	.	.	TRBV6-2/TRBV6-3	TRBJ1-1
TGTGCCAGCAAACGGGGTGCCTACGAGCAGTACTTC	CASKRGAYEQYF	many	.	TRBV12-3/TRBV12-4	TRBJ2-7
TGCAGTGCTCCCGGGCAGTATAGCAATCAGCCCCAGCATTTT	CSAPGQYSNQPQHF	many	.	TRBV20-1	TRBJ1-5
TGTGCCAGCTCACCCATCCAATACGGCAACAATGAGCAGTTCTTC	CASSPIQYGNNEQFF	few	.	TRBV18	TRBJ2-1
TGTGCCAGCAGCTTAGGTGGCAGGGGGCTAGAGACCCAGTACTTC	CASSLGGRGLETQYF	few	TRBD1	TRBV7-2	TRBJ2-5
TGTGCCAGCAGCTCGTCTAGCGGCTCCTACGAGCAGTACTTC	CASSSSSGSYEQYF	few	TRBD2	TRBV7-2	TRBJ2-7
TGTGCCAGCAGCGTGGGTCAGCTCAATCAGCCCCAGCATTTT	CASSVGQLNQPQHF	few	.	TRBV9	TRBJ1-5
TGCAGTGCTCTCCCGGGACAGGGTAAAGAGACCCAGTACTTC	CSALPGQGKETQYF	few	TRBD1	TRBV20-1	TRBJ2-5